This T cell receptor beta chain was sequenced in a study of Ad26.COV2.S vaccination and SARS-CoV-2 variants. Study-wide context: Donor participated within the Ad26.COV2.S arm of the COV1001 trial. Once or twice, 56 days apart, Ad26.COV2.S was delivered intramuscularly.

The CDR3 runs to 15 residues. V was pared by 7 bases and J by 4 bases, with 17 bases between. Germline lookup yields CDR1 SNHLY and CDR2 FYNNEI. Stated treatment: 19 received Ad26.COV2.S at low or high dose, single or two shots; five or six received placebo; per-sample allocation not given. Vaccine and placebo recipients were sampled on day 63 after the first injection. This vaccine is an Ad26 vector that expresses the Wuhan-strain SARS-CoV-2 spike. TCRdb keeps only in-frame clones here, not all; method: immunoSEQ multiplex PCR. The table shows a few hundred thousand clones, with around 82% occurring only once.

The starting material was peripheral blood, obtained in a trial of Ad26.COV2.S vaccine versus placebo. J is TRBJ1-5 and V is TRBV2; TRBD1 is a possible D gene (5 bases). This TCR derives from a person aged 18 to 65 who received the Ad26.COV2.S COVID-19 vaccine or a placebo. CDR3 bases: TGTGCCAGCACCAGAGAGGGGCAGGGAAATCAGCCCCAGCATTTT. Translation: CASTREGQGNQPQHF.